The rows below give T cell receptor beta chains drawn from one sample of a study of T cell responses to AZD1222 COVID-19 vaccine. Produced via immunoSEQ multiplex PCR; TCRdb's table is partial and in-frame only. The sample yields tens of thousands of clones, nearly 90% seen once. Material: peripheral blood, obtained on day 0 of AZD1222 vaccination. Receptor source: an adult in good health. The CDR3 runs from the conserved cysteine through the conserved F or W. A D gene is named only where the DNA matches it firmly. Size values are once, few and many counts, or a class for expanded clones, and some rows have none.

V gene: TRBV28
J gene: TRBJ1-1
clone size: NA
CDR3 length: 12
D gene: NA
CDR3 protein: CATDRAGTEAFF
CDR3 DNA: TGTGCCACCGACCGGGCTGGAACTGAAGCTTTCTTT

V gene: TRBV9
J gene: TRBJ1-5
clone size: NA
CDR3 length: 15
D gene: NA
CDR3 protein: CASSVGPGNNQPQHF
CDR3 DNA: TGTGCCAGCAGCGTAGGCCCGGGGAACAATCAGCCCCAGCATTTT

V gene: TRBV19
J gene: TRBJ2-7
clone size: NA
CDR3 length: 14
D gene: TRBD2
CDR3 protein: CASSPTGGVHEQYF
CDR3 DNA: TGTGCCAGTAGTCCTACGGGAGGGGTCCACGAGCAGTACTTC

V gene: TRBV7-8
J gene: TRBJ2-1
clone size: NA
CDR3 length: 14
D gene: NA
CDR3 protein: CASSLAQGANEQFF
CDR3 DNA: TGTGCCAGCAGCTTAGCGCAAGGAGCGAATGAGCAGTTCTTC

V gene: TRBV28
J gene: TRBJ1-1
clone size: few
CDR3 length: 13
D gene: TRBD1
CDR3 protein: CASSYRGRTEAFF
CDR3 DNA: TGTGCCAGCAGTTATAGGGGGCGAACTGAAGCTTTCTTT

V gene: TRBV7-2
J gene: TRBJ2-7
clone size: NA
CDR3 length: 16
D gene: NA
CDR3 protein: CASSLVAEPSSYEQYF
CDR3 DNA: TGTGCCAGCAGCTTAGTAGCGGAACCAAGCTCCTACGAGCAGTACTTC

V gene: TRBV9
J gene: TRBJ2-5
clone size: NA
CDR3 length: 15
D gene: TRBD2
CDR3 protein: CASSVEAGEGETQYF
CDR3 DNA: TGTGCCAGCAGCGTAGAGGCGGGAGAGGGAGAGACCCAGTACTTC

V gene: TRBV27
J gene: TRBJ1-5
clone size: NA
CDR3 length: 14
D gene: TRBD1
CDR3 protein: CASSRTGGGQPQHF
CDR3 DNA: TGTGCCAGCAGTCGAACAGGGGGCGGTCAGCCCCAGCATTTT

V gene: TRBV5-6
J gene: TRBJ2-7
clone size: few
CDR3 length: 14
D gene: NA
CDR3 protein: CASSLGAGSYEQYF
CDR3 DNA: TGTGCCAGCAGCTTGGGGGCTGGCTCCTACGAGCAGTACTTC

V gene: TRBV7-6
J gene: TRBJ2-3
clone size: NA
CDR3 length: 12
D gene: NA
CDR3 protein: CASSAPMDTQYF
CDR3 DNA: TGTGCCAGCAGCGCCCCGATGGATACGCAGTATTTT

V gene: TRBV7-9
J gene: TRBJ2-1
clone size: NA
CDR3 length: 15
D gene: NA
CDR3 protein: CASSLPRRLGNEQFF
CDR3 DNA: TGTGCCAGCAGCCTCCCACGGAGACTCGGCAATGAGCAGTTCTTC

V gene: TRBV7-3
J gene: TRBJ2-7
clone size: NA
CDR3 length: 13
D gene: NA
CDR3 protein: CASSLTPSYEQYF
CDR3 DNA: TGTGCCAGCAGCTTAACCCCCTCCTACGAGCAGTACTTC

V gene: TRBV4-1
J gene: TRBJ2-5
clone size: NA
CDR3 length: 16
D gene: TRBD1
CDR3 protein: CASSHGTGVFGETQYF
CDR3 DNA: TGCGCCAGCAGCCACGGGACAGGGGTTTTTGGAGAGACCCAGTACTTC

V gene: TRBV27
J gene: TRBJ1-3
clone size: NA
CDR3 length: 13
D gene: NA
CDR3 protein: CASSEGLGNTIYF
CDR3 DNA: TGTGCCAGCAGTGAGGGGCTTGGAAACACCATATATTTT

V gene: TRBV30
J gene: TRBJ2-7
clone size: NA
CDR3 length: 17
D gene: TRBD1
CDR3 protein: CAWRGQPWDSPSDEQYF
CDR3 DNA: TGTGCCTGGAGGGGCCAGCCCTGGGACAGCCCCTCCGACGAGCAGTACTTC

V gene: TRBV5-1
J gene: TRBJ2-4
clone size: NA
CDR3 length: 15
D gene: NA
CDR3 protein: CASSLADREGNIQYF
CDR3 DNA: TGCGCCAGCAGCTTGGCCGACAGGGAGGGGAACATTCAGTACTTC

V gene: TRBV19
J gene: TRBJ1-5
clone size: NA
CDR3 length: 16
D gene: NA
CDR3 protein: CASSILGTFSNQPQHF
CDR3 DNA: TGTGCCAGTAGTATTCTGGGTACCTTTAGCAATCAGCCCCAGCATTTT

V gene: TRBV28
J gene: TRBJ1-6
clone size: few
CDR3 length: 14
D gene: NA
CDR3 protein: CASREGGSNSPLHF
CDR3 DNA: TGTGCCAGCAGAGAGGGGGGGTCGAATTCACCCCTCCACTTT

V gene: TRBV18
J gene: TRBJ2-3
clone size: few
CDR3 length: 12
D gene: NA
CDR3 protein: CASSVVSDTQYF
CDR3 DNA: TGTGCCAGCTCCGTCGTTAGCGATACGCAGTATTTT

V gene: TRBV30
J gene: TRBJ1-5
clone size: few
CDR3 length: 13
D gene: NA
CDR3 protein: CAWSGAGFQPQHF
CDR3 DNA: TGTGCCTGGAGTGGCGCAGGGTTTCAGCCCCAGCATTTT

V gene: TRBV27
J gene: TRBJ1-3
clone size: NA
CDR3 length: 15
D gene: NA
CDR3 protein: CASDLPPLKGNTIYF
CDR3 DNA: TGTGCCAGCGACCTCCCCCCGTTGAAAGGAAACACCATATATTTT

V gene: TRBV11-2
J gene: TRBJ1-6
clone size: NA
CDR3 length: 14
D gene: NA
CDR3 protein: CASSFKGSNSPLHF
CDR3 DNA: TGTGCCAGCAGCTTTAAGGGGTCCAATTCACCCCTCCACTTT

V gene: TRBV14
J gene: TRBJ2-7
clone size: NA
CDR3 length: 16
D gene: TRBD2
CDR3 protein: CASSHRSGRGSYEQYF
CDR3 DNA: TGTGCCAGCAGCCACAGAAGCGGGAGAGGATCCTACGAGCAGTACTTC

V gene: TRBV10-3
J gene: TRBJ2-7
clone size: NA
CDR3 length: 14
D gene: TRBD1
CDR3 protein: CAISAGQGGYEQYF
CDR3 DNA: TGTGCCATCAGTGCCGGACAGGGGGGTTACGAGCAGTACTTC

V gene: TRBV7-8
J gene: TRBJ2-7
clone size: NA
CDR3 length: 15
D gene: TRBD1
CDR3 protein: CASSYGTADSYEQYF
CDR3 DNA: TGTGCCAGCAGCTACGGGACAGCTGACTCCTACGAGCAGTACTTC

V gene: TRBV6-2/TRBV6-3
J gene: TRBJ2-7
clone size: medium-sized
CDR3 length: 12
D gene: NA
CDR3 protein: CASSLTPYEQYF
CDR3 DNA: TGTGCCAGCAGCCTGACCCCCTACGAGCAGTACTTC

V gene: TRBV11-1
J gene: TRBJ2-1
clone size: NA
CDR3 length: 17
D gene: TRBD2
CDR3 protein: CASSLALRTSGYNEQFF
CDR3 DNA: TGTGCCAGCAGCTTAGCGCTGCGGACTAGCGGGTACAATGAGCAGTTCTTC

V gene: TRBV2
J gene: TRBJ2-7
clone size: NA
CDR3 length: 13
D gene: NA
CDR3 protein: CASSEDGSYEQYF
CDR3 DNA: TGTGCCAGCAGTGAGGACGGATCCTACGAGCAGTACTTC

V gene: TRBV9
J gene: TRBJ1-1
clone size: NA
CDR3 length: 15
D gene: TRBD1
CDR3 protein: CASSVGQGIGTEAFF
CDR3 DNA: TGTGCCAGCAGCGTGGGACAGGGGATTGGAACTGAAGCTTTCTTT

V gene: TRBV5-1
J gene: TRBJ1-6
clone size: NA
CDR3 length: 15
D gene: TRBD1
CDR3 protein: CASSSYGTALSPLHF
CDR3 DNA: TGCGCCAGCAGTAGTTACGGGACAGCCTTATCACCCCTCCACTTT

V gene: TRBV21-1
J gene: TRBJ1-4
clone size: once
CDR3 length: 16
D gene: NA
CDR3 protein: CASSLKDNTTNEKLFF
CDR3 DNA: TGTGCCAGCAGCCTCAAGGACAACACAACTAATGAAAAACTGTTTTTT

V gene: TRBV19
J gene: TRBJ2-7
clone size: NA
CDR3 length: 15
D gene: NA
CDR3 protein: CASSIGGFEHYEQYF
CDR3 DNA: TGTGCCAGTAGTATAGGGGGATTTGAGCACTACGAGCAGTACTTC

V gene: TRBV5-8
J gene: TRBJ2-2
clone size: NA
CDR3 length: 18
D gene: NA
CDR3 protein: CASMRPPGRQERSGELFF
CDR3 DNA: TGTGCCAGCATGCGTCCCCCTGGGCGGCAGGAAAGGTCCGGGGAGCTGTTTTTT

V gene: TRBV19
J gene: TRBJ1-5
clone size: NA
CDR3 length: 15
D gene: NA
CDR3 protein: CASSTTRGSNQPQHF
CDR3 DNA: TGTGCCAGTAGCACGACCAGAGGAAGCAATCAGCCCCAGCATTTT

V gene: TRBV29-1
J gene: TRBJ2-1
clone size: NA
CDR3 length: 13
D gene: TRBD2
CDR3 protein: CSASSGFNNEQFF
CDR3 DNA: TGCAGCGCCAGTAGCGGGTTCAACAATGAGCAGTTCTTC

V gene: TRBV9
J gene: TRBJ2-7
clone size: once
CDR3 length: 14
D gene: TRBD2
CDR3 protein: CASSVLAGGYEQYF
CDR3 DNA: TGTGCCAGCAGCGTATTAGCGGGAGGCTACGAGCAGTACTTC

V gene: TRBV5-1
J gene: TRBJ1-3
clone size: NA
CDR3 length: 16
D gene: NA
CDR3 protein: CASSEALFTGGNTIYF
CDR3 DNA: TGCGCCAGCAGCGAGGCCCTTTTCACCGGGGGAAACACCATATATTTT

V gene: TRBV3-1/TRBV3-2
J gene: TRBJ2-1
clone size: few
CDR3 length: 15
D gene: TRBD2
CDR3 protein: CASSLGGLAGNEQFF
CDR3 DNA: TGTGCCAGCAGCCTCGGCGGGCTAGCGGGCAATGAGCAGTTCTTC

V gene: TRBV28
J gene: TRBJ2-7
clone size: NA
CDR3 length: 16
D gene: TRBD2
CDR3 protein: CASSLGTSGTYYEQYF
CDR3 DNA: TGTGCCAGCAGTTTGGGGACTAGCGGGACGTACTACGAGCAGTACTTC

V gene: TRBV5-1
J gene: TRBJ2-5
clone size: NA
CDR3 length: 16
D gene: NA
CDR3 protein: CASSLGLRDTKETQYF
CDR3 DNA: TGCGCCAGCAGCTTGGGTCTCCGGGACACTAAAGAGACCCAGTACTTC

V gene: TRBV28
J gene: TRBJ2-7
clone size: NA
CDR3 length: 16
D gene: TRBD1
CDR3 protein: CASSSPGQVGSYEQYF
CDR3 DNA: TGTGCCAGCAGTTCCCCGGGACAGGTGGGATCCTACGAGCAGTACTTC

V gene: TRBV29-1
J gene: TRBJ1-1
clone size: NA
CDR3 length: 13
D gene: TRBD1
CDR3 protein: CSATGTGLSEAFF
CDR3 DNA: TGCAGCGCAACCGGGACAGGGTTATCTGAAGCTTTCTTT

V gene: TRBV7-2
J gene: TRBJ2-1
clone size: NA
CDR3 length: 14
D gene: TRBD2
CDR3 protein: CASGGTSAYNEQFF
CDR3 DNA: TGTGCCAGCGGAGGAACTAGCGCTTACAATGAGCAGTTCTTC

V gene: TRBV7-8
J gene: TRBJ1-3
clone size: once
CDR3 length: 16
D gene: NA
CDR3 protein: CASSLAGTSSGNTIYF
CDR3 DNA: TGTGCCAGCAGCTTAGCGGGGACAAGCTCTGGAAACACCATATATTTT

V gene: TRBV24-1
J gene: TRBJ1-2
clone size: NA
CDR3 length: 13
D gene: TRBD1
CDR3 protein: CATSDTAGGVYTF
CDR3 DNA: TGTGCCACCAGTGATACGGCAGGGGGTGTCTACACCTTC

V gene: TRBV18
J gene: TRBJ2-3
clone size: NA
CDR3 length: 13
D gene: TRBD1
CDR3 protein: CASSLYRGDTQYF
CDR3 DNA: TGTGCCAGCTCACTATACAGGGGAGATACGCAGTATTTT

V gene: TRBV6-2/TRBV6-3
J gene: TRBJ2-7
clone size: NA
CDR3 length: 13
D gene: TRBD1
CDR3 protein: CASSWTGVPEQYF
CDR3 DNA: TGTGCCAGCAGTTGGACAGGGGTACCCGAGCAGTACTTC

V gene: TRBV30
J gene: TRBJ1-5
clone size: NA
CDR3 length: 14
D gene: NA
CDR3 protein: CAWSLGPFDQPQHF
CDR3 DNA: TGTGCCTGGAGTTTGGGACCTTTCGATCAGCCCCAGCATTTT

V gene: TRBV27
J gene: TRBJ1-2
clone size: NA
CDR3 length: 17
D gene: NA
CDR3 protein: CASSLWGSPASNYGYTF
CDR3 DNA: TGTGCCAGCAGTTTATGGGGCTCGCCAGCCTCTAACTATGGCTACACCTTC

V gene: TRBV25-1
J gene: TRBJ2-7
clone size: few
CDR3 length: 11
D gene: NA
CDR3 protein: CASSSPYEQYF
CDR3 DNA: TGTGCCAGCAGTTCCCCCTACGAGCAGTACTTC

V gene: TRBV28
J gene: TRBJ1-5
clone size: NA
CDR3 length: 15
D gene: NA
CDR3 protein: CASSPPGGWYQPQHF
CDR3 DNA: TGTGCCAGCAGCCCTCCGGGAGGCTGGTATCAGCCCCAGCATTTT

V gene: TRBV9
J gene: TRBJ1-2
clone size: NA
CDR3 length: 17
D gene: NA
CDR3 protein: CASSVGSAARANYGYTF
CDR3 DNA: TGTGCCAGCAGCGTAGGGTCGGCAGCCAGAGCTAACTATGGCTACACCTTC

V gene: TRBV27
J gene: TRBJ2-2
clone size: NA
CDR3 length: 15
D gene: TRBD1
CDR3 protein: CASSLDRAITGELFF
CDR3 DNA: TGTGCCAGCAGTCTGGACAGGGCCATCACCGGGGAGCTGTTTTTT

V gene: TRBV19
J gene: TRBJ1-5
clone size: NA
CDR3 length: 17
D gene: NA
CDR3 protein: CASSPWVGDPSNQPQHF
CDR3 DNA: TGTGCCAGTAGCCCTTGGGTGGGAGACCCTAGCAATCAGCCCCAGCATTTT

V gene: TRBV6-5
J gene: TRBJ2-3
clone size: once
CDR3 length: 16
D gene: TRBD1
CDR3 protein: CASSYSLGQATDTQYF
CDR3 DNA: TGTGCCAGCAGTTACTCGTTGGGACAGGCAACAGATACGCAGTATTTT